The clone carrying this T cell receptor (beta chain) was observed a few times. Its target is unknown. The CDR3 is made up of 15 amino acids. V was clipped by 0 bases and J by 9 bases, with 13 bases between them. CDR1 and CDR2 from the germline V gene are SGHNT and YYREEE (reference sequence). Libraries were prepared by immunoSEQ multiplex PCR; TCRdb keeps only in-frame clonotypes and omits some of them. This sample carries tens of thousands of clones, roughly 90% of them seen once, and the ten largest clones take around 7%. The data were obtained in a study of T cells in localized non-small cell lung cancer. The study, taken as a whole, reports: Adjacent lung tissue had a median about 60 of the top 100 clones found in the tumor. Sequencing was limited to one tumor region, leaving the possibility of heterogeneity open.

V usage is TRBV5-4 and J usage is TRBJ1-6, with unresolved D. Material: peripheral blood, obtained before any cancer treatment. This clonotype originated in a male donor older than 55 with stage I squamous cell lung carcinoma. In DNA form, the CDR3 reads TGTGCCAGCAGCTTGGCCGTGGAGGGTCCTTCACCCCTCCACTTT. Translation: CASSLAVEGPSPLHF.